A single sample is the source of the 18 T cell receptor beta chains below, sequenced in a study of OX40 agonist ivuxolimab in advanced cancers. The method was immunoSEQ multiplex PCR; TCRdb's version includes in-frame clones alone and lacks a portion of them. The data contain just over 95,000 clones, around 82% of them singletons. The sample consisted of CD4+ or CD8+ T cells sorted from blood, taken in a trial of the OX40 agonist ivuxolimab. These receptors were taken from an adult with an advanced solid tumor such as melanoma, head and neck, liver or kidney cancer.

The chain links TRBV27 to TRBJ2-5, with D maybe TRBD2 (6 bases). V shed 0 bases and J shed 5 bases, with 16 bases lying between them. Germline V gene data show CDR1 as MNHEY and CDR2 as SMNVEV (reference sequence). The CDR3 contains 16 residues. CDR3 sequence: CASSLSTRLARETQYF. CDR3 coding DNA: TGTGCCAGCAGTTTATCTACCAGGCTAGCGAGGGAGACCCAGTACTTC.

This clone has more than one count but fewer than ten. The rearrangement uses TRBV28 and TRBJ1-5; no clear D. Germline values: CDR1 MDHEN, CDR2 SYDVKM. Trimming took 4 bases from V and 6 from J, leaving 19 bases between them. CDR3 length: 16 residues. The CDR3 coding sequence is TGTGCCAGCAGTTCACCAGGACGGCCCGCCGGTCAGCCCCAGCATTTT. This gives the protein CASSSPGRPAGQPQHF.

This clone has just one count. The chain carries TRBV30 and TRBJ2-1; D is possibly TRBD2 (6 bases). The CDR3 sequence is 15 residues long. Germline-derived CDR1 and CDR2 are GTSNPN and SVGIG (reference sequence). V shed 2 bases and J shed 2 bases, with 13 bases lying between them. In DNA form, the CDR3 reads TGTGCCTGGAGTAAGGGACTCATACCCTACAATGAGCAGTTCTTC. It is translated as CAWSKGLIPYNEQFF.

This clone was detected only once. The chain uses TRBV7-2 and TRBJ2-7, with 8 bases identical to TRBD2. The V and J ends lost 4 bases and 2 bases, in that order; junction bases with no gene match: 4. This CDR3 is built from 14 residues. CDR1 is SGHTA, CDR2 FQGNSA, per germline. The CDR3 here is CASSWGLVPYEQYF. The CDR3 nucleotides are TGTGCCAGCAGCTGGGGACTAGTACCCTACGAGCAGTACTTC.

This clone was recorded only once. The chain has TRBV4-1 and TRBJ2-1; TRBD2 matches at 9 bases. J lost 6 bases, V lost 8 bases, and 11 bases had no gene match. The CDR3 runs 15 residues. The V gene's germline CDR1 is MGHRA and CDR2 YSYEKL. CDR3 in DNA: TGCGCCAGCTACTCCGTCCGCGGGAGGGCCAATGAGCAGTTCTTC. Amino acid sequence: CASYSVRGRANEQFF.

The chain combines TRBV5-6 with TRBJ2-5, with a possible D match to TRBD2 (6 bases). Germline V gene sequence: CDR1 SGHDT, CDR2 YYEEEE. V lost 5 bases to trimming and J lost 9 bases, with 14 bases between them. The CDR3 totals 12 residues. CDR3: CASRLDPGAQYF. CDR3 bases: TGTGCCAGCAGGTTAGATCCGGGGGCCCAGTACTTC.

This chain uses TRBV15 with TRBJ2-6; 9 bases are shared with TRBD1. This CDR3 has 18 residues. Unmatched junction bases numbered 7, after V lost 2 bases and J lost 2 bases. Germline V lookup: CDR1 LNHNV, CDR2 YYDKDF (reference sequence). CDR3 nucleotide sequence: TGTGCCACCAGCAGATTCGGGACAGGGACGGCTGGGGCCAACGTCCTGACTTTC. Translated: CATSRFGTGTAGANVLTF.

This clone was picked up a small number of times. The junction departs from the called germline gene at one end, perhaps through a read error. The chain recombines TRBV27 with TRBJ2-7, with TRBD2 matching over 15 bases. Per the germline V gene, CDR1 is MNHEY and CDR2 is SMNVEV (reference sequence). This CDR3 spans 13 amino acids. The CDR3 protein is CASSPTGLAGGTF. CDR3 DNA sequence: TGTGCCAGCAGTCCAACCGGACTAGCGGGAGGGACCTTC.

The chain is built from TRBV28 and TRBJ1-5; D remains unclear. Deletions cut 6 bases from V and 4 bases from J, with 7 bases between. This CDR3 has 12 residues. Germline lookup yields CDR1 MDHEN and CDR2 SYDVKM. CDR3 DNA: TGTGCCAGCAGCCCTGTGAATCAGCCCCAGCATTTT. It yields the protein CASSPVNQPQHF.

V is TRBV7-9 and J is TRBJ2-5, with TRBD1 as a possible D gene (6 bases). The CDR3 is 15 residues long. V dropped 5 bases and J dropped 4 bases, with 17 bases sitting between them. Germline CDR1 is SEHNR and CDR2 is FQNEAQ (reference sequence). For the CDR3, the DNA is TGTGCCAGCAGCGTCCATCACAGGGTCGCAGAGACCCAGTACTTC. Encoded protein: CASSVHHRVAETQYF.

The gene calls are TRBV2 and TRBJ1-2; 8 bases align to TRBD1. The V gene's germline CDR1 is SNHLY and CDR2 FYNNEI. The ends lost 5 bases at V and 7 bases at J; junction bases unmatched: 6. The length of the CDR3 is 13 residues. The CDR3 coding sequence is TGTGCCAGCAGTCCGTTAACAGGGGGTGGCTACACCTTC. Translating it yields CASSPLTGGGYTF.

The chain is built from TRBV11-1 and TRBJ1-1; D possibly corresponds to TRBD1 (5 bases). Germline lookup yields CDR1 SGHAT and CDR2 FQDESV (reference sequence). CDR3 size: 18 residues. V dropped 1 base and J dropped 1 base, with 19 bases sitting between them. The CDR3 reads CASSLGRGGSTWNTEAFF. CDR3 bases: TGTGCCAGCAGCTTAGGACGGGGCGGTTCGACCTGGAACACTGAAGCTTTCTTT.

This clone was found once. The CDR3 bases are TGCGCCAGCAGCTTGGCGGCTAGCACAGATACGCAGTATTTT. It specifies CASSLAASTDTQYF. V usage is TRBV5-1 and J usage is TRBJ2-3; D unclear. This CDR3 is built from 14 residues. V shed 0 bases and J shed 0 bases, with 5 bases lying between them. In germline, CDR1 is SGHRS, CDR2 YFSETQ.

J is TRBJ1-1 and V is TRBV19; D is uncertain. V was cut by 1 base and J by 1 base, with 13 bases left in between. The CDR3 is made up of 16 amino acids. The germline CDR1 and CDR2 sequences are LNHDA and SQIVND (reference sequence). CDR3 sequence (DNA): TGTGCCAGTAGTATAGTGTTGGCACCTACGAACACTGAAGCTTTCTTT. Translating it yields CASSIVLAPTNTEAFF.

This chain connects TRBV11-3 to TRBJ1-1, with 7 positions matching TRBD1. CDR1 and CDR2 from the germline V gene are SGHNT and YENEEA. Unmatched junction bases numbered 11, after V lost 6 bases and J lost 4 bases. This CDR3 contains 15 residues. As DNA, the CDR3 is TGTGCCAGCAGTCCGAAACCAGGGGGAGGCACTGAAGCTTTCTTT. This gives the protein CASSPKPGGGTEAFF.

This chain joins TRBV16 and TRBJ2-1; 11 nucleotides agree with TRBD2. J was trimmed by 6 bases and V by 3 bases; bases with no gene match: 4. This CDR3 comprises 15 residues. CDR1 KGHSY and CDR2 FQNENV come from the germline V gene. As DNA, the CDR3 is TGTGCCAGCAGCCATAGCGGGAGGGCCGTCAATGAGCAGTTCTTC. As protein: CASSHSGRAVNEQFF.

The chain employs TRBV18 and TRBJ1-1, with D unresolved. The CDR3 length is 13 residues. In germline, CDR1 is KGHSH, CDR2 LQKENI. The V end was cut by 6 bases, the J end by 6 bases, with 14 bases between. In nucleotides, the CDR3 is TGTGCCAGCTCCCAAAAGGGTACTGCTGAAGCTTTCTTT. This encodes CASSQKGTAEAFF.

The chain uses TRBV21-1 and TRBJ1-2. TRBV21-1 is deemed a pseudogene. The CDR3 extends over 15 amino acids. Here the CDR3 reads CASSNYGGTNYGYTF. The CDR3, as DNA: TGTGCCAGCAGCAATTACGGGGGCACTAACTATGGCTACACCTTC.